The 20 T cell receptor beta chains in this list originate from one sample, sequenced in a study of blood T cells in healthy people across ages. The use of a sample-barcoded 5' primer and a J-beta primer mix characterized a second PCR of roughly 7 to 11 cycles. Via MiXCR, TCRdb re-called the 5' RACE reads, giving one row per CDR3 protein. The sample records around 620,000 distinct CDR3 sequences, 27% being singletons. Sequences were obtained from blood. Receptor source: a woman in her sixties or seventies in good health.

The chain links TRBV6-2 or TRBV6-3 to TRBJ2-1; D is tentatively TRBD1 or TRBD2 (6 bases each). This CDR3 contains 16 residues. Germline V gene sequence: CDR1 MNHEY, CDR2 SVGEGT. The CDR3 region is CASFDGGPSSYNEQFF. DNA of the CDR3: TGTGCGAGCTTTGACGGGGGCCCGAGCTCCTACAATGAGCAGTTCTTC.

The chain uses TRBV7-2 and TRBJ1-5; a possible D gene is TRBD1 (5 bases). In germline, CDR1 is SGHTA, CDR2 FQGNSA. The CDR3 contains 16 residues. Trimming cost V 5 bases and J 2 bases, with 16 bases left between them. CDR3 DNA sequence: TGTGCCAGCAGCGTAAGGGGAGGGAGCGGCAATCAGCCCCAGCATTTT. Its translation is CASSVRGGSGNQPQHF.

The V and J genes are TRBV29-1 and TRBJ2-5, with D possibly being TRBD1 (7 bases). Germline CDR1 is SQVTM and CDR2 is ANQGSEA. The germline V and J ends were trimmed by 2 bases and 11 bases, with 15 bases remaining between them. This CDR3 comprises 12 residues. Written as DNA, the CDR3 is TGCAGCGTTGAACAGGGGGGAGTTAAGCAGTACTTC. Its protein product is CSVEQGGVKQYF.

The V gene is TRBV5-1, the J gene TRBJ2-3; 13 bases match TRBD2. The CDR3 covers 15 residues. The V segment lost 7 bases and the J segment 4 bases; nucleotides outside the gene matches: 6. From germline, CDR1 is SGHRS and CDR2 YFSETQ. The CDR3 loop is CASQTSGRVSDTQYF. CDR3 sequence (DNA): TGCGCCAGCCAAACTAGCGGGAGGGTGTCAGATACGCAGTATTTT. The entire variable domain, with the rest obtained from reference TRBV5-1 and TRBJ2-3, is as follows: KAGVTQTPRYLIKTRGQQVTLSCSPISGHRSVSWYQQTPGQGLQFLFEYFSETQRNKGNFPGRFSGRQFSNSRSEMNVSTLELGDSALYLCASQTSGRVSDTQYFGPGTRLTVL.

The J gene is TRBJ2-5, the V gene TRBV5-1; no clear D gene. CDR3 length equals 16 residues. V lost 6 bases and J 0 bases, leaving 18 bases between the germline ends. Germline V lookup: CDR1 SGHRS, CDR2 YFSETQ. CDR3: CASTLRGPRYQETQYF. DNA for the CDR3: TGCGCCAGCACCCTCAGAGGACCGCGGTACCAAGAGACCCAGTACTTC.

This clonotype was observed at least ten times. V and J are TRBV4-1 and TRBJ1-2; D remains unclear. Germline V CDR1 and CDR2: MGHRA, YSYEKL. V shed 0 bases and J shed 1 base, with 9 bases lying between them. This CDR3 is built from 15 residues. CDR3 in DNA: TGCGCCAGCAGCCAAGAGGCCCGCTATAACTATGGCTACACCTTC. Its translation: CASSQEARYNYGYTF.

The CDR3 coding sequence is TGTGCCAGCAGTCGGATCAGGGACGCCCCCCACAATGAGCAGTTCTTC. This codes for CASSRIRDAPHNEQFF. The chain uses TRBV6-1 and TRBJ2-5; D tentatively fits TRBD1 or TRBD2 (5 bases each). The end of the DNA aligns better with TRBJ2-1, so the J call may be wrong. The CDR3 contains 16 residues. CDR1 MNHNS and CDR2 SASEGT come from the germline V gene.

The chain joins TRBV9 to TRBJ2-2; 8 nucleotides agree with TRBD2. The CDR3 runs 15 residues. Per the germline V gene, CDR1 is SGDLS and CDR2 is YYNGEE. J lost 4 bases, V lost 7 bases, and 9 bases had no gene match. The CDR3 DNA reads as TGTGCCAGCGCCATCTCTAGCGGGCTCACCGGGGAGCTGTTTTTT. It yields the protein CASAISSGLTGELFF.

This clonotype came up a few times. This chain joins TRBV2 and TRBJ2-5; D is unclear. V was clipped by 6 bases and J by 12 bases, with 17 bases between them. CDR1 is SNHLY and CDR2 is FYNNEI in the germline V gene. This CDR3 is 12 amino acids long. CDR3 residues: CASSPIEAGEYF. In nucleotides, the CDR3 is TGTGCCAGCAGCCCGATAGAGGCTGGAGAGTACTTC.

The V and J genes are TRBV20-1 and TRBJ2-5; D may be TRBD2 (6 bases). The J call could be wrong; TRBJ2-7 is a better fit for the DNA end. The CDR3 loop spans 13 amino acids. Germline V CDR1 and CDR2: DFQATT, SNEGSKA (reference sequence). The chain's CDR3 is CSVSQRAAYEQYF. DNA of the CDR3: TGCAGTGTATCTCAGCGGGCCGCCTACGAGCAGTACTTC.

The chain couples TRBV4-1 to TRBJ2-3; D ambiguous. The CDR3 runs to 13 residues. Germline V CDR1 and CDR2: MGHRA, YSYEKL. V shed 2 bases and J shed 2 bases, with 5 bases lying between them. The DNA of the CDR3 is TGCGCCAGCAGCCAACGGAACACAGATACGCAGTATTTT. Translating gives CASSQRNTDTQYF.

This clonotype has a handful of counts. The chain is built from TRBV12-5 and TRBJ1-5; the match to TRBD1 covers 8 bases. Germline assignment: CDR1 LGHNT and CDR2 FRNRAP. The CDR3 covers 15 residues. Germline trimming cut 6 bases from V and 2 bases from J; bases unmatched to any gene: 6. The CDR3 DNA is TGTGCTAGTGGACATGACAGGGGAGGCAATCAGCCCCAGCATTTT. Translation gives CASGHDRGGNQPQHF. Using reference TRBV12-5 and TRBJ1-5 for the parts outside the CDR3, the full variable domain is DARVTQTPRHKVTEMGQEVTMRCQPILGHNTVFWYRQTMMQGLELLAYFRNRAPLDDSGMPKDRFSAEMPDATLATLKIQPSEPRDSAVYFCASGHDRGGNQPQHFGDGTRLSIL.

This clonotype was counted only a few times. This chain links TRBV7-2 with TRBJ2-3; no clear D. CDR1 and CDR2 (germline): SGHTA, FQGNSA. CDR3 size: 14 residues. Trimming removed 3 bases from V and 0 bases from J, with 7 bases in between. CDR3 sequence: CASSFHRSTDTQYF. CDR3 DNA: TGTGCCAGCAGCTTCCACCGGAGCACAGATACGCAGTATTTT.

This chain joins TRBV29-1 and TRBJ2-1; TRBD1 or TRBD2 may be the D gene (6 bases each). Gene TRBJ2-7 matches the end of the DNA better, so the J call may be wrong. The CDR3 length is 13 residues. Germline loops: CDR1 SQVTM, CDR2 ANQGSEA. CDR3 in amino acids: CSARGQGPYEQYF. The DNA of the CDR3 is TGCAGCGCCCGGGGGCAGGGGCCCTACGAGCAGTACTTC.

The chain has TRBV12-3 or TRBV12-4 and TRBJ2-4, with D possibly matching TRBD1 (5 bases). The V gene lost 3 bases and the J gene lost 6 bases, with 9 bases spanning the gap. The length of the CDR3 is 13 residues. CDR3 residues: CASSFTGRNIQYF. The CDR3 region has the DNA TGTGCCAGCAGTTTTACAGGCCGAAACATTCAGTACTTC.

The CDR3 nucleotides are TGCAGTGCTAGAGTTGCAGGGAAAGAGACCCAGTACTTC. It encodes CSARVAGKETQYF. V gene TRBV20-1 combines with J gene TRBJ2-1; D is possibly TRBD1 (5 bases). The assigned J gene may be wrong: the sequence end matches TRBJ2-5 better. The CDR3 loop spans 13 amino acids. Per germline, CDR1 DFQATT and CDR2 SNEGSKA (reference sequence).

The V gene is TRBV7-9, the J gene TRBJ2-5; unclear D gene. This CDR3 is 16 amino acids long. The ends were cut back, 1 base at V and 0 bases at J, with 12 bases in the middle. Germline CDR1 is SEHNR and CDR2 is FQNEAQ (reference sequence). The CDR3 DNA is TGTGCCAGCAGCTTAGTCGTAGGCAGCTACCAAGAGACCCAGTACTTC. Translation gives CASSLVVGSYQETQYF.

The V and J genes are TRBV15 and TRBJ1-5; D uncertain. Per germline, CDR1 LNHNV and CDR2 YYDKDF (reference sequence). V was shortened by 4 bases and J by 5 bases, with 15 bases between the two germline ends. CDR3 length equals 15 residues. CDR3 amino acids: CATSKGPAMDQPQHF. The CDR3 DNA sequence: TGTGCCACCAGCAAGGGCCCAGCAATGGATCAGCCCCAGCATTTT.

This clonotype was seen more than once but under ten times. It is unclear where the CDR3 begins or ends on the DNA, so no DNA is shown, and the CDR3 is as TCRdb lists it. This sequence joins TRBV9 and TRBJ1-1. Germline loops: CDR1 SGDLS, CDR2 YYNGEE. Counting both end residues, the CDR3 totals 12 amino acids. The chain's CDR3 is CASSVGMGAACF.

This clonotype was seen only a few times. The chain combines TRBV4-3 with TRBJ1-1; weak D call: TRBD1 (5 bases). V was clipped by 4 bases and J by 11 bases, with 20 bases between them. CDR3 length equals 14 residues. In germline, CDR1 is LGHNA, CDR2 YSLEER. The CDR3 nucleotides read TGCGCCAGCAGCCCCTCAGGGAGGGGAGGAGAGGCTTTCTTT. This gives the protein CASSPSGRGGEAFF.